What follows is one TCR beta chain and its context. Profiling relied on immunoSEQ multiplex PCR, and the TCRdb table lists in-frame clones only, not all of them. In the table there are nearly 110,000 clones, 91% of which are singletons. This sample was taken from a study of T cell changes during pregnancy in multiple sclerosis. This CDR3 contains 16 residues. Germline CDR1 is SGHNT and CDR2 is YYREEE (reference sequence). V was shortened by 0 bases and J by 4 bases, with 16 bases between the two germline ends. This chain connects TRBV5-4 to TRBJ1-2, with a possible D match to TRBD1 (6 bases). This sequence was found in a female donor with multiple sclerosis, enrolled in a pregnancy study. The sequenced sample was peripheral blood, obtained before pregnancy. The CDR3 sequence: CASSLGGGGPSYGYTF. The CDR3 DNA follows: TGTGCCAGCAGCTTGGGAGGGGGGGGGCCCAGCTATGGCTACACCTTC.